These 6 T cell receptor beta chains were sequenced from one sample in a study of T cell repertoires in cytomegalovirus infection. From the reads, TCRdb called clonotypes with MiXCR, one entry per CDR3 protein. The repertoire has more than 200,000 distinct CDR3 sequences, approximately 9% of them found once; the top ten carry about 15%. The sequencing input was PBMCs. The source of these receptors is a human donor in good health (CMV status not recorded). Some clones in this sample may be carry-over from other donors' samples.

The sample holds many counts of this clonotype. V is TRBV7-8 and J is TRBJ1-3; maybe TRBD1 (5 bases). Trimming pared 5 bases from V and 0 bases from J, leaving 14 bases between. The CDR3 spans 16 residues. Germline V lookup: CDR1 SGHVS, CDR2 FQNEAQ. The CDR3: CASSHRGGGSGNTIYF. For the CDR3, the DNA is TGTGCCAGCAGCCACCGTGGGGGGGGCTCTGGAAACACCATATATTTT.

This clonotype was detected ten times or more. The J gene is TRBJ1-1, the V gene TRBV6-2 or TRBV6-3; no definite D call. V dropped 1 base and J dropped 1 base, with 22 bases sitting between them. This CDR3 is 19 amino acids long. Germline V gene lookup returns CDR1 MNHEY and CDR2 SVGEGT. DNA of the CDR3: TGTGCCAGCAGTTACTTTGTACGATATCATCCGGGAGGGAACACTGAAGCTTTCTTT. Its translation is CASSYFVRYHPGGNTEAFF.

This clonotype was counted at least ten times. V usage is TRBV28 and J usage is TRBJ2-1; 10 bases fit TRBD1. This CDR3 comprises 15 residues. Germline V lookup: CDR1 MDHEN, CDR2 SYDVKM. V gave up 3 bases and J gave up 7 bases; unmatched junction bases: 6. In DNA, the CDR3 is TGTGCCAGCAGTTTGGTGACAGGGGGCAAGAATGAGCAGTTCTTC. Translated: CASSLVTGGKNEQFF.

This clonotype was detected ten times or more. This chain joins TRBV6-1 and TRBJ1-5, with D unclear. The CDR3 consists of 15 residues. V was shortened by 3 bases and J by 2 bases, with 11 bases between the two germline ends. Germline-derived CDR1 and CDR2 are MNHNS and SASEGT. The CDR3 DNA reads as TGTGCCAGCAGTGATGAGGGTGCGGGCAATCAGCCCCAGCATTTT. Residues: CASSDEGAGNQPQHF.

This clonotype showed up just a few times. This chain links TRBV5-1 with TRBJ1-5, with D possibly being TRBD1 (5 bases). The germline V gene has CDR1 SGHRS and CDR2 YFSETQ. CDR3 length equals 15 residues. V dropped 4 bases and J dropped 5 bases, with 16 bases sitting between them. CDR3 nucleotide sequence: TGCGCCAGCAGCCCGGGAGTAAAGGGGTATCAGCCCCAGCATTTT. Protein sequence: CASSPGVKGYQPQHF.

This clonotype was seen repeatedly, ten times or more. The V gene is TRBV7-2, the J gene TRBJ2-7; 13 bases are a match to TRBD2. V was clipped by 0 bases and J by 8 bases; unmatched bases: 4. Germline CDR1 and CDR2: SGHTA and FQGNSA. The CDR3 extends over 15 amino acids. CDR3 sequence: CASSLAPGLAGKQYF. In DNA, the CDR3 is TGTGCCAGCAGCTTAGCGCCGGGACTAGCGGGAAAGCAGTACTTC.